These T cell receptor beta chains were read from a single sample in a study of T cells in Graves' hyperthyroidism and ophthalmopathy. TCRdb reprocessed the multiplex PCR reads with MiXCR, giving one entry per CDR3 protein. The table shows 300,000 to 500,000 distinct CDR3 sequences, with 15% occurring only once. The sequenced material came from blood. Every receptor here comes from a woman in her 30s with Graves' hyperthyroidism. Each CDR3 is given with its conserved first and last residue. The D gene is left open where the match is weak. Expanded clones get a size class; other rows say once, few or many, or leave the size out.

D gene,clone size,J gene,V gene,CDR3 length,CDR3 protein,CDR3 DNA
.,many,TRBJ1-1,TRBV20-1,14,CSARTQGGNTEAFF,TGCAGTGCCAGAACACAGGGAGGGAACACTGAAGCTTTCTTT
TRBD1,.,TRBJ1-5,TRBV4-2,15,CASSKSTGDTQPQHF,TGTGCCAGCAGCAAAAGCACAGGGGATACTCAGCCCCAGCATTTT
.,many,TRBJ2-5,TRBV18,14,CASSPPSRQETQYF,TGTGCCAGCTCACCACCGTCCAGACAAGAGACCCAGTACTTC
.,many,TRBJ2-2,TRBV29-1,14,CSVGRGSNTGELFF,TGCAGCGTTGGTAGGGGTTCGAACACCGGGGAGCTGTTTTTT
.,many,TRBJ2-3,TRBV18,16,CASSPLTASAEPTQYF,TGTGCCAGCTCACCGCTTACAGCATCCGCGGAGCCTACGCAGTATTTT
TRBD2,.,TRBJ2-1,TRBV29-1,17,CSGPGTSGSSSYNEQFF,TGCAGCGGTCCCGGGACTAGCGGGTCCAGCTCCTACAATGAGCAGTTCTTC
TRBD2,many,TRBJ2-2,TRBV5-1,16,CASSVLSGSTTGELFF,TGCGCCAGCAGCGTCCTTAGCGGGAGTACCACCGGGGAGCTGTTTTTT
TRBD1,many,TRBJ1-1,TRBV10-3,13,CAIAGQGLTEAFF,TGTGCCATCGCCGGACAGGGTTTGACTGAAGCTTTCTTT
.,.,TRBJ1-1,TRBV7-8,15,CASSSRITENTEAFF,TGTGCCAGCAGCTCCCGCATTACAGAGAACACTGAAGCTTTCTTT
.,many,TRBJ2-3,TRBV20-1,12,CSATPRGDTQYF,TGCAGTGCTACCCCTAGAGGGGATACGCAGTATTTT
TRBD2,.,TRBJ2-1,TRBV20-1,16,CSARAWTGTSRNEQFF,TGCAGTGCTAGAGCCTGGACCGGGACTAGCCGCAATGAGCAGTTCTTC
.,.,TRBJ2-3,TRBV6-6,15,CASSYPGTVTDTQYF,TGTGCCAGCAGTTACCCAGGGACTGTCACAGATACGCAGTATTTT
.,many,TRBJ2-7,TRBV18,13,CASAGGQSYEQYF,TGTGCCAGCGCGGGCGGACAGTCCTACGAGCAGTACTTC
TRBD1,many,TRBJ1-1,TRBV30,13,CAFNRDRGTEAFF,TGTGCCTTTAACCGGGACAGGGGCACTGAAGCTTTCTTT
TRBD1,many,TRBJ1-1,TRBV6-5,17,CASSYRTGSFMNTEAFF,TGTGCCAGCAGTTACAGGACAGGAAGCTTCATGAACACTGAAGCTTTCTTT
TRBD2,many,TRBJ2-1,TRBV5-1,17,CASSLTSGGSSYNEQFF,TGCGCCAGCAGCTTAACTAGCGGGGGAAGCTCCTACAATGAGCAGTTCTTC
.,many,TRBJ2-7,TRBV5-1,14,CASRGTAGRYEQYF,TGCGCCAGCCGCGGGACAGCCGGGAGGTACGAGCAGTACTTC
TRBD2,many,TRBJ2-7,TRBV20-1,16,CSATSGTSFTSYEQYF,TGCAGTGCTACTTCCGGGACTAGTTTTACTAGCTACGAGCAGTACTTC